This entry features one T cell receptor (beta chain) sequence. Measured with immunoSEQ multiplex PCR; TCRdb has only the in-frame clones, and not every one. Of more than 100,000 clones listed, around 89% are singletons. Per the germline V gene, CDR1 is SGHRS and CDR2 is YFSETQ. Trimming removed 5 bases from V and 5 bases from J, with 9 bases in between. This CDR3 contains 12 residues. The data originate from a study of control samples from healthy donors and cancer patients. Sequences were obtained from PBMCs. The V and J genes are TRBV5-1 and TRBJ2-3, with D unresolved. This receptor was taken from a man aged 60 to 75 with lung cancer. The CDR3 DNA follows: TGCGCCAGCAGGCCCACGGGAGATACGCAGTATTTT. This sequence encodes CASRPTGDTQYF.